This TCR beta chain was retrieved from a study of cytomegalovirus exposure and HLA in healthy donors. Amplification used 60 Vbeta primers and 13 Jbeta primers. Profiling relied on immunoSEQ multiplex PCR, and the TCRdb table lists in-frame clones only, not all of them. The data contain under 200,000 clones, about three quarters of them seen just once; the ten biggest clones take up over 2.5%. The sample consisted of PBMCs. The clonotype was recovered from a woman aged 45-60 years in good health and CMV-seropositive.

The CDR3 nucleotides read TGTGCCACCAGCAGAGATCGGGGGGGGCCAGAGAACACTGAAGCTTTCTTT. As protein: CATSRDRGGPENTEAFF. The V and J genes are TRBV15 and TRBJ1-1; TRBD1 is a possible D gene (6 bases). This CDR3 has 17 residues. Per the germline V gene, CDR1 is LNHNV and CDR2 is YYDKDF (reference sequence). The germline V and J ends were trimmed by 0 bases and 1 base, with 15 bases remaining between them.